This T cell receptor (beta chain) was sequenced during a study of T cell responses to AZD1222 COVID-19 vaccine. Study observations and caveats: Regions 160-218 and 743-854 held dominance among vaccine-associated CD4 TCRs, which spanned spike. Spike-specific TCR breadth and depth were elevated following two AZD1222 doses. A reported finding is that nearly half of spike-specific TCRs target unmutated variant regions. Clonal diversity was possibly underestimated, and the donors were mostly white British, with more females.

Profiled with immunoSEQ multiplex PCR; TCRdb holds only in-frame clones, not every one. The table lists 150,000 to 200,000 clones, 88% of them singletons, with around 0.5% in the top ten. Deletions cut 4 bases from V and 7 bases from J, with 21 bases between. The germline V gene has CDR1 SGHAT and CDR2 FQNNGV. CDR3 size: 16 residues. This clone was counted a single time. The antigen is undetermined. The chain uses TRBV11-2 and TRBJ2-3; D call uncertain. This receptor was obtained from an adult in good health. The input for sequencing was peripheral blood, taken on day 0 of AZD1222 vaccination. Here the CDR3 DNA reads TGTGCCAGCAGCTCGGCGGTGTGGCGGTTAAGGAATACGCAGTATTTT. Protein product: CASSSAVWRLRNTQYF.